Listed below are T cell receptor beta chains from one sample, sequenced in a study of blood T cell repertoires in COVID-19. Some clones are missing from TCRdb's copy, which holds only in-frame ones; the method was immunoSEQ multiplex PCR. The sample shows around 160,000 clones, 86% of them seen only once. The sequenced sample was peripheral blood. The receptors stem from a man in his sixties with acute or convalescent COVID-19. Each CDR3 is given with its conserved first and last residue. The order of the fields is clone size, J gene, D gene, CDR3 length, V gene, CDR3 protein, CDR3 DNA. A D gene is named only where the DNA matches it firmly. Clone size is given for some rows only: seen once, a few or many times, or a class if the clone is expanded.

clone size: NA
J gene: TRBJ2-5
D gene: NA
CDR3 length: 14
V gene: TRBV7-9
CDR3 protein: CASSSRTIQETQYF
CDR3 DNA: TGTGCCAGCAGCTCGCGGACTATCCAAGAGACCCAGTACTTC

clone size: NA
J gene: TRBJ2-3
D gene: TRBD1
CDR3 length: 16
V gene: TRBV6-1
CDR3 protein: CASSESPGGSSDTQYF
CDR3 DNA: TGTGCCAGCAGTGAATCTCCAGGGGGCTCGTCAGATACGCAGTATTTT

clone size: NA
J gene: TRBJ2-2
D gene: NA
CDR3 length: 15
V gene: TRBV7-2
CDR3 protein: CASSLASAITGELFF
CDR3 DNA: TGTGCCAGCAGCTTAGCTAGCGCGATCACCGGGGAGCTGTTTTTT

clone size: few
J gene: TRBJ2-1
D gene: TRBD2
CDR3 length: 16
V gene: TRBV5-4
CDR3 protein: CASREGLALRDNEQFF
CDR3 DNA: TGTGCCAGCAGGGAGGGACTAGCCCTAAGGGACAATGAGCAGTTCTTC

clone size: many
J gene: TRBJ2-2
D gene: TRBD2
CDR3 length: 15
V gene: TRBV5-1
CDR3 protein: CASSLELADDGELFF
CDR3 DNA: TGCGCCAGCAGCTTGGAACTAGCGGATGACGGGGAGCTGTTTTTT

clone size: NA
J gene: TRBJ1-2
D gene: NA
CDR3 length: 15
V gene: TRBV27
CDR3 protein: CASSLSLEGYGGYTF
CDR3 DNA: TGTGCCAGCAGTTTATCGTTGGAGGGATACGGTGGCTACACCTTC

clone size: NA
J gene: TRBJ2-2
D gene: TRBD1
CDR3 length: 18
V gene: TRBV9
CDR3 protein: CASSSRAGTGRYTGELFF
CDR3 DNA: TGTGCCAGCAGCAGTAGAGCGGGGACAGGGCGTTACACCGGGGAGCTGTTTTTT

clone size: NA
J gene: TRBJ1-6
D gene: NA
CDR3 length: 13
V gene: TRBV6-1
CDR3 protein: CASSEHYNSPLHF
CDR3 DNA: TGTGCCAGCAGTGAACACTATAATTCACCCCTCCACTTT

clone size: NA
J gene: TRBJ2-1
D gene: TRBD2
CDR3 length: 15
V gene: TRBV14
CDR3 protein: CASSQAGLAYNEQFF
CDR3 DNA: TGTGCCAGCAGCCAAGCCGGACTAGCCTACAATGAGCAGTTCTTC

clone size: NA
J gene: TRBJ1-2
D gene: NA
CDR3 length: 12
V gene: TRBV24-1
CDR3 protein: CATSDLLYGYTF
CDR3 DNA: TGTGCCACCAGTGATCTCCTCTATGGCTACACCTTC

clone size: NA
J gene: TRBJ1-2
D gene: TRBD1
CDR3 length: 14
V gene: TRBV7-6
CDR3 protein: CASSAGTGGYGYTF
CDR3 DNA: TGTGCCAGCAGCGCCGGGACAGGGGGATATGGCTACACCTTC

clone size: few
J gene: TRBJ1-2
D gene: TRBD1
CDR3 length: 13
V gene: TRBV9
CDR3 protein: CASSVRQGEGYTF
CDR3 DNA: TGTGCCAGCAGCGTAAGGCAGGGGGAAGGCTACACCTTC

clone size: few
J gene: TRBJ2-3
D gene: NA
CDR3 length: 16
V gene: TRBV15
CDR3 protein: CATSTWGLPSTDTQYF
CDR3 DNA: TGTGCCACCAGCACTTGGGGGCTACCCAGCACAGATACGCAGTATTTT

clone size: NA
J gene: TRBJ1-2
D gene: TRBD1
CDR3 length: 14
V gene: TRBV2
CDR3 protein: CASSPEGQPYGYTF
CDR3 DNA: TGTGCCAGCAGTCCGGAGGGACAGCCCTATGGCTACACCTTC

clone size: few
J gene: TRBJ1-5
D gene: NA
CDR3 length: 16
V gene: TRBV28
CDR3 protein: CASSLTAGRFIQPQHF
CDR3 DNA: TGTGCCAGCAGTTTAACGGCAGGGAGGTTTATTCAGCCCCAGCATTTT

clone size: NA
J gene: TRBJ1-5
D gene: NA
CDR3 length: 14
V gene: TRBV15
CDR3 protein: CATSGRTGNQPQHF
CDR3 DNA: TGTGCCACCAGCGGCAGAACAGGCAATCAGCCCCAGCATTTT

clone size: NA
J gene: TRBJ2-1
D gene: NA
CDR3 length: 13
V gene: TRBV27
CDR3 protein: CASIPPASGEQFF
CDR3 DNA: TGTGCCAGCATCCCCCCGGCGTCAGGTGAGCAGTTCTTC

clone size: NA
J gene: TRBJ2-3
D gene: TRBD2
CDR3 length: 15
V gene: TRBV3-1/TRBV3-2
CDR3 protein: CASSQDSGGTDTQYF
CDR3 DNA: TGTGCCAGCAGCCAAGATAGCGGGGGCACAGATACGCAGTATTTT

clone size: NA
J gene: TRBJ1-2
D gene: NA
CDR3 length: 13
V gene: TRBV28
CDR3 protein: CASSLSTAGGYTF
CDR3 DNA: TGTGCCAGCAGTTTAAGTACGGCGGGCGGCTACACCTTC

clone size: NA
J gene: TRBJ2-3
D gene: TRBD2
CDR3 length: 16
V gene: TRBV19
CDR3 protein: CASSIQPGLGSDTQYF
CDR3 DNA: TGTGCCAGTAGTATACAACCGGGACTAGGGTCAGATACGCAGTATTTT

clone size: NA
J gene: TRBJ2-2
D gene: NA
CDR3 length: 17
V gene: TRBV24-1
CDR3 protein: CATSDPGSAISPGELFF
CDR3 DNA: TGTGCCACCAGTGACCCGGGTTCAGCCATATCCCCCGGGGAGCTGTTTTTT

clone size: NA
J gene: TRBJ2-1
D gene: NA
CDR3 length: 13
V gene: TRBV29-1
CDR3 protein: CSVVARSGNEQFF
CDR3 DNA: TGCAGCGTTGTTGCCCGTTCGGGAAATGAGCAGTTCTTC

clone size: NA
J gene: TRBJ2-7
D gene: NA
CDR3 length: 14
V gene: TRBV3-1/TRBV3-2
CDR3 protein: CASSQGGRTQEQYF
CDR3 DNA: TGTGCCAGCAGCCAAGGGGGGCGGACCCAGGAGCAGTACTTC

clone size: NA
J gene: TRBJ1-1
D gene: TRBD1
CDR3 length: 13
V gene: TRBV30
CDR3 protein: CAWDRDLNTEAFF
CDR3 DNA: TGTGCCTGGGACAGGGACCTGAACACTGAAGCTTTCTTT

clone size: NA
J gene: TRBJ1-1
D gene: TRBD1
CDR3 length: 15
V gene: TRBV27
CDR3 protein: CASSFFRDRPTEAFF
CDR3 DNA: TGTGCCAGCAGTTTCTTCCGGGACAGGCCCACTGAAGCTTTCTTT

clone size: NA
J gene: TRBJ2-7
D gene: TRBD1
CDR3 length: 13
V gene: TRBV7-3
CDR3 protein: CASSLHRGDEQYF
CDR3 DNA: TGTGCCAGCAGCTTACACAGGGGGGACGAGCAGTACTTC

clone size: NA
J gene: TRBJ1-1
D gene: NA
CDR3 length: 16
V gene: TRBV28
CDR3 protein: CASSTPREAGNTEAFF
CDR3 DNA: TGTGCCAGCAGCACACCCCGGGAGGCAGGAAACACTGAAGCTTTCTTT

clone size: NA
J gene: TRBJ2-1
D gene: NA
CDR3 length: 11
V gene: TRBV20-1
CDR3 protein: CSAITYNEQFF
CDR3 DNA: TGCAGTGCTATAACTTACAATGAGCAGTTCTTC

clone size: NA
J gene: TRBJ1-2
D gene: NA
CDR3 length: 13
V gene: TRBV6-5
CDR3 protein: CASSYTGYYGYTF
CDR3 DNA: TGTGCCAGCAGTTACACAGGGTACTATGGCTACACCTTC

clone size: NA
J gene: TRBJ1-6
D gene: NA
CDR3 length: 11
V gene: TRBV28
CDR3 protein: CASSPGSPLHF
CDR3 DNA: TGTGCCAGCAGCCCGGGATCACCCCTCCACTTT

clone size: NA
J gene: TRBJ1-2
D gene: NA
CDR3 length: 14
V gene: TRBV12-2
CDR3 protein: CASRLDREFYGYTF
CDR3 DNA: TGTGCAAGTCGCTTGGACAGAGAATTCTATGGCTACACCTTC

clone size: NA
J gene: TRBJ1-6
D gene: NA
CDR3 length: 14
V gene: TRBV2
CDR3 protein: CASSERREVSPLHF
CDR3 DNA: TGTGCCAGCAGTGAGAGGAGGGAGGTTTCACCCCTCCACTTT

clone size: once
J gene: TRBJ2-1
D gene: NA
CDR3 length: 12
V gene: TRBV30
CDR3 protein: CAWGRGEREQFF
CDR3 DNA: TGTGCCTGGGGAAGAGGCGAACGTGAGCAGTTCTTC

clone size: NA
J gene: TRBJ2-1
D gene: NA
CDR3 length: 13
V gene: TRBV5-1
CDR3 protein: CASSGGAGNEQFF
CDR3 DNA: TGCGCCAGCAGCGGCGGGGCCGGCAATGAGCAGTTCTTC

clone size: once
J gene: TRBJ1-5
D gene: NA
CDR3 length: 15
V gene: TRBV28
CDR3 protein: CASSLFAGGNQPQHF
CDR3 DNA: TGTGCCAGCAGTTTATTTGCAGGGGGCAATCAGCCCCAGCATTTT

clone size: many
J gene: TRBJ2-1
D gene: NA
CDR3 length: 13
V gene: TRBV4-1
CDR3 protein: CASSQAGYNEQFF
CDR3 DNA: TGCGCCAGCAGCCAAGCGGGGTACAATGAGCAGTTCTTC

clone size: NA
J gene: TRBJ2-2
D gene: TRBD2
CDR3 length: 19
V gene: TRBV9
CDR3 protein: CASTTDLGLAGGNTGELFF
CDR3 DNA: TGTGCCAGCACAACAGACCTGGGACTAGCGGGAGGGAACACCGGGGAGCTGTTTTTT